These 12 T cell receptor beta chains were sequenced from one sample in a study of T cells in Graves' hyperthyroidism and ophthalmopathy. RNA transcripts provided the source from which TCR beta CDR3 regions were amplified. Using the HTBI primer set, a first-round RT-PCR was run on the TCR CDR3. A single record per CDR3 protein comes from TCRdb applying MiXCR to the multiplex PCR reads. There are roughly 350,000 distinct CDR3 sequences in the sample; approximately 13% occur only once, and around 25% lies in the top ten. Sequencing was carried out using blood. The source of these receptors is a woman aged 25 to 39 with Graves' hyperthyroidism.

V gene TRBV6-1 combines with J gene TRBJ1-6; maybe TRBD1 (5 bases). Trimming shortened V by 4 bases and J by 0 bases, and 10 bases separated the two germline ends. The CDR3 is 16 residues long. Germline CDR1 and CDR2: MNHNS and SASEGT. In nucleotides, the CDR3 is TGTGCCAGCAGTGGACAGCCCAGCTCCTATAATTCACCCCTCCACTTT. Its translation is CASSGQPSSYNSPLHF.

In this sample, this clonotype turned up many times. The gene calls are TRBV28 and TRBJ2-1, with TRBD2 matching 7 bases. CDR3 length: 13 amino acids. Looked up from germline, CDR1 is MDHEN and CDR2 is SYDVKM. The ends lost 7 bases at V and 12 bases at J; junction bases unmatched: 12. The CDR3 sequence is CASIGAAGVVQFF. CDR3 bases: TGTGCCAGCATTGGGGCGGCGGGAGTTGTGCAGTTCTTC.

CDR3 protein: CASSFLSGELFF. CDR3 nucleotide sequence: TGTGCCAGCAGTTTTCTGTCAGGGGAGCTGTTTTTT. This chain joins TRBV28 and TRBJ2-2; D unresolved. Germline CDR1 is MDHEN and CDR2 is SYDVKM. The CDR3 length is 12 residues. V was clipped by 3 bases and J by 8 bases, with 7 bases between them.

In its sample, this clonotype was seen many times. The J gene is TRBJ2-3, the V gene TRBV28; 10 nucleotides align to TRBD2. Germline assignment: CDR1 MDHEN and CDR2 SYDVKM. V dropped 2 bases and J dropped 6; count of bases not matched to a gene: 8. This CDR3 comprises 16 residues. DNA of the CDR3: TGTGCCAGCAGTTTAGATCTAGCGGGAGTTGGTGATACGCAGTATTTT. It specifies CASSLDLAGVGDTQYF.

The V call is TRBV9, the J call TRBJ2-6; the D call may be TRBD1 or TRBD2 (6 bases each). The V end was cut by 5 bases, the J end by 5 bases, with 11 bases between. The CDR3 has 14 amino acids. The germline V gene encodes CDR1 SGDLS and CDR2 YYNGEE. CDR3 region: CASSEGGRANVLTF. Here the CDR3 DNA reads TGTGCCAGCAGTGAGGGGGGCAGGGCCAACGTCCTGACTTTC. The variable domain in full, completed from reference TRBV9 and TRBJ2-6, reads DSGVTQTPKHLITATGQRVTLRCSPRSGDLSVYWYQQSLDQGLQFLIQYYNGEERAKGNILERFSAQQFPDLHSELNLSSLELGDSALYFCASSEGGRANVLTFGAGSRLTVL.

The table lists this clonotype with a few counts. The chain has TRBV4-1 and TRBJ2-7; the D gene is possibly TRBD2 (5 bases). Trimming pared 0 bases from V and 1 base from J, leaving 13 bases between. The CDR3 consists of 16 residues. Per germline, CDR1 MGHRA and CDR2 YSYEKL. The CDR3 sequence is CASSQEFGVRSYEQYF. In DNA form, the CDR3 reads TGCGCCAGCAGCCAAGAGTTCGGGGTTCGGTCCTACGAGCAGTACTTC.

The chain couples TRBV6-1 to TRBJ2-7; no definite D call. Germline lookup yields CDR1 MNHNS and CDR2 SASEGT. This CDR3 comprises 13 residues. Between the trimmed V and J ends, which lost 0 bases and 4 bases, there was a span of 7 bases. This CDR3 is CASSEALVYEQYF. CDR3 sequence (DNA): TGTGCCAGCAGTGAAGCGCTAGTATACGAGCAGTACTTC.

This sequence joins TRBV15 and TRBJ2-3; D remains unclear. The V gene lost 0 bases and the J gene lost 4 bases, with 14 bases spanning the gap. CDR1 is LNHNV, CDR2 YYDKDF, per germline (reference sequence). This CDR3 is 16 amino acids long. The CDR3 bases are TGTGCCACCAGCAGAGATCTCCAGGTGGAGTCAGATACGCAGTATTTT. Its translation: CATSRDLQVESDTQYF.

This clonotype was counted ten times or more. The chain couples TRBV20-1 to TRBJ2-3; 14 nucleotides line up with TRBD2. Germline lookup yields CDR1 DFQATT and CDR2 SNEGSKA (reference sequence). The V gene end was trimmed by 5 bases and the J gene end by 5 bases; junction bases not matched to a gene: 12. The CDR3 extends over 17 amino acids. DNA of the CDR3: TGCAGTGCTCAGAAACCAAGACTAGCGGGAGGGTTAGATACGCAGTATTTT. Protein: CSAQKPRLAGGLDTQYF.

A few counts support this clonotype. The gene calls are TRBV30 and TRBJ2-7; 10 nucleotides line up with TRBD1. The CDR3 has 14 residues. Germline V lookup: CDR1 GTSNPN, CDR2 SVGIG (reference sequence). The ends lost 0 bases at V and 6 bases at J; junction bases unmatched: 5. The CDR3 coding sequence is TGTGCCTGGAGTGTAGGACAGGGGGGCAGCGAGCAGTACTTC. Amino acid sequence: CAWSVGQGGSEQYF.

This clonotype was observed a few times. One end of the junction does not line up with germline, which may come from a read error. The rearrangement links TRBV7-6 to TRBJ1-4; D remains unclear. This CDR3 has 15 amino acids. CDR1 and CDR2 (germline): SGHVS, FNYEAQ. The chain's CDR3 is CASSLTAGENEKLFF. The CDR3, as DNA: TGCGCCAGCAGCTTGACGGCAGGAGAGAATGAAAAACTGTTTTTT.

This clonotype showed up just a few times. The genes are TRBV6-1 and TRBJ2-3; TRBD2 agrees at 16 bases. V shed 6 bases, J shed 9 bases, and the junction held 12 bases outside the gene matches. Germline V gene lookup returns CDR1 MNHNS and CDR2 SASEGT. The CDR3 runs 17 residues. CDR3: CASSRGTSGRGMATQYF. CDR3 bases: TGTGCCAGCAGCCGAGGGACTAGCGGGAGGGGGATGGCAACGCAGTATTTT.